Presented here are 24 T cell receptor beta chains from one specimen sequenced in a study of T-cell memory formation after mild COVID-19. TCRdb passed the 5' RACE reads through MiXCR, listing each CDR3 protein once. Of approximately 350,000 distinct CDR3 sequences in the sample, about an eighth were seen once. The specimen was PBMCs or a T cell subset sorted from them (not recorded which). The receptors stem from a young man who had mild COVID-19 (a few samples of this study predate the infection). Cell type and time point are not known.

The genes are TRBV7-9 and TRBJ1-4; D may be TRBD1 (5 bases). Trimming took 7 bases from V and 7 from J, leaving 16 bases between them. The CDR3 extends over 14 amino acids. Germline assignment: CDR1 SEHNR and CDR2 FQNEAQ (reference sequence). This CDR3 is CASTAVGGGEKLFF. The CDR3 bases are TGTGCCAGCACCGCGGTGGGCGGGGGTGAAAAACTGTTTTTT.

Notes on this clonotype: This may be a read error: a much more frequent sequence differs by one nucleotide. V is TRBV5-1 and J is TRBJ1-1; 7 bases are a match to TRBD1. V gave up 3 bases and J gave up 1 base; unmatched junction bases: 3. The CDR3 is 14 amino acids. Germline V gene sequence: CDR1 SGHRS, CDR2 YFSETQ. In nucleotides, the CDR3 is TGCGCCAGCAGCTCGGGACAGAGGAACACTGAAGCTTTCTTT. As protein: CASSSGQRNTEAFF.

V and J are TRBV7-6 and TRBJ2-4, with D unresolved. Trimming left V 1 base short and J 6 bases short, with 7 bases between. Germline V CDR1 and CDR2: SGHVS, FNYEAQ. There are 13 residues in the CDR3. CDR3 amino acids: CASSLGPGNIQYF. In DNA form, the CDR3 reads TGTGCCAGCAGCTTAGGCCCGGGAAACATTCAGTACTTC.

This rearrangement joins TRBV7-2 to TRBJ2-3, with D perhaps matching TRBD2 (5 bases). V was trimmed by 3 bases and J by 0 bases, leaving 10 bases between them. The CDR3 loop spans 15 amino acids. In germline, CDR1 is SGHTA, CDR2 FQGNSA. CDR3 region: CASSLRVTSTDTQYF. For the CDR3, the DNA is TGTGCCAGCAGCTTGCGGGTGACTAGCACAGATACGCAGTATTTT. Full variable domain (missing parts from reference TRBV7-2 and TRBJ2-3): GAGVSQSPSNKVTEKGKDVELRCDPISGHTALYWYRQSLGQGLEFLIYFQGNSAPDKSGLPSDRFSAERTGGSVSTLTIQRTQQEDSAVYLCASSLRVTSTDTQYFGPGTRLTVL.

The chain uses TRBV7-9 and TRBJ2-7; D remains unclear. The germline V gene has CDR1 SEHNR and CDR2 FQNEAQ (reference sequence). The CDR3 runs 13 residues. V shed 4 bases and J shed 3 bases, with 10 bases lying between them. The CDR3 nucleotides are TGTGCCAGCAGCTACGAAAGATTCTACGAGCAGTACTTC. This codes for CASSYERFYEQYF.

At least ten counts were recorded for this clonotype. This chain uses TRBV12-3 or TRBV12-4 with TRBJ2-7; D uncertain. V lost 3 bases, J lost 6 bases, and 9 bases lay in between. The CDR3 contains 12 residues. Written as DNA, the CDR3 is TGTGCCAGCAGTTTTACCTCTACCGAGCAGTACTTC. Translated: CASSFTSTEQYF.

The chain is built from TRBV6-2 or TRBV6-3 and TRBJ1-5; a possible D gene is TRBD1 (5 bases). Germline V gene sequence: CDR1 MNHEY, CDR2 SVGEGT. The CDR3 is 15 amino acids. Between the trimmed V and J ends, which lost 7 bases and 7 bases, there was a span of 20 bases. This CDR3 reads CASTRGDPREQPQHF. As DNA, the CDR3 is TGTGCCAGCACCCGAGGGGACCCGCGAGAACAGCCCCAGCATTTT.

This clonotype was picked up many times. The chain is built from TRBV29-1 and TRBJ1-5, with D possibly being TRBD1 (5 bases). Trimming removed 6 bases from V and 2 bases from J, with 11 bases in between. Germline V CDR1 and CDR2: SQVTM, ANQGSEA. This CDR3 spans 13 amino acids. The CDR3 region has the DNA TGCAGCGTGGCGGGCAGGGGCAATCAGCCCCAGCATTTT. This codes for CSVAGRGNQPQHF.

This clonotype was seen a few times. This chain connects TRBV5-1 to TRBJ1-4; TRBD1 agrees at 11 bases. The V and J ends lost 4 bases and 8 bases, in that order; junction bases with no gene match: 22. This CDR3 spans 20 amino acids. Germline V gives CDR1 SGHRS, CDR2 YFSETQ. CDR3 sequence: CASSNAFGQGADDEMEKLFF. CDR3 DNA: TGCGCCAGCAGCAACGCCTTCGGACAGGGGGCCGATGATGAGATGGAAAAACTGTTTTTT.

This clonotype was recorded many times. Written as DNA, the CDR3 is TGTGCCAGCAGTTCGGACAGGGGTGGCACCGGGGAGCTGTTTTTT. Residues: CASSSDRGGTGELFF. This chain connects TRBV5-4 to TRBJ2-2; 9 nucleotides agree with TRBD1. The CDR3 length is 15 residues. The germline gives CDR1 SGHNT, CDR2 YYREEE (reference sequence). With 5 bases clipped from V and 4 bases from J, the junction kept 6 bases outside the gene matches.

This clonotype turned up a few times. This sequence joins TRBV9 and TRBJ2-3, with 8 positions matching TRBD1. The CDR3 runs to 15 residues. Germline CDR1 SGDLS, CDR2 YYNGEE. Losses at the gene ends were 3 bases for V and 7 bases for J; bases not matched to a gene: 10. This CDR3 reads CASSDRDRLLNTQYF. CDR3 bases: TGTGCCAGCAGCGACCGGGACAGGCTCCTTAATACGCAGTATTTT.

The chain is built from TRBV20-1 and TRBJ1-5; possibly TRBD1 for D (6 bases). The germline gives CDR1 DFQATT, CDR2 SNEGSKA (reference sequence). The ends were cut back, 4 bases at V and 5 bases at J, with 15 bases in the middle. The CDR3 is 14 amino acids. This CDR3 is CSAKLVQGDQPQHF. CDR3 in DNA: TGCAGTGCTAAACTAGTACAGGGCGATCAGCCCCAGCATTTT.

This clonotype was found a few times. The chain uses TRBV5-1 and TRBJ2-5; D remains unclear. This CDR3 has 13 amino acids. Germline CDR1 is SGHRS and CDR2 is YFSETQ. V lost 0 bases, J lost 3 bases, and 6 bases lay in between. The CDR3 loop is CASSLAPEETQYF. CDR3 sequence (DNA): TGCGCCAGCAGCTTGGCTCCGGAAGAGACCCAGTACTTC.

The chain is built from TRBV5-4 and TRBJ2-2; possible D gene TRBD2, 5 bases. Germline V gives CDR1 SGHNT, CDR2 YYREEE (reference sequence). This CDR3 has 13 residues. V lost 10 bases and J lost 1, with 11 bases in between. Here the CDR3 DNA reads TGTGCCGGAGGAAAAGAGAACACCGGGGAGCTGTTTTTT. As protein: CAGGKENTGELFF. The full variable domain, rest sourced from reference TRBV5-4 and TRBJ2-2, is ETGVTQSPTHLIKTRGQQVTLRCSSQSGHNTVSWYQQALGQGPQFIFQYYREEENGRGNFPPRFSGLQFPNYSSELNVNALELDDSALYLCAGGKENTGELFFGEGSRLTVL.

The chain joins TRBV5-8 to TRBJ2-2; the match to TRBD1 covers 7 bases. The length of the CDR3 is 18 residues. The V segment lost 2 bases and the J segment 5 bases; nucleotides outside the gene matches: 15. Per germline, CDR1 SGHTS and CDR2 YDEGEE. CDR3 region: CASSFWTGTEGETGELFF. The CDR3 nucleotides read TGTGCCAGCAGCTTTTGGACAGGAACAGAGGGGGAGACCGGGGAGCTGTTTTTT.

This clonotype showed up just a few times. This chain connects TRBV29-1 to TRBJ2-3; D unresolved. The ends were cut back, 3 bases at V and 4 bases at J, with 8 bases in the middle. From germline, CDR1 is SQVTM and CDR2 ANQGSEA. CDR3 length equals 12 residues. CDR3 DNA sequence: TGCAGCGTTGATGAGTACTCAGATACGCAGTATTTT. It specifies CSVDEYSDTQYF.

This chain joins TRBV24-1 and TRBJ1-5; D not resolved. Per germline, CDR1 KGHDR and CDR2 SFDVKD. This CDR3 is 12 amino acids long. Deletions cut 4 bases from V and 5 bases from J, with 5 bases between. The CDR3 region has the DNA TGTGCCACCAGTGACCCAGATCAGCCCCAGCATTTT. Its protein is CATSDPDQPQHF.

This clonotype showed up just a few times. The genes are TRBV30 and TRBJ2-3, with D possibly being TRBD1 or TRBD2 (6 bases each). Trimming removed 5 bases at V and 6 bases at J, with 12 bases between. The CDR3 has 12 residues. Germline loops: CDR1 GTSNPN, CDR2 SVGIG (reference sequence). The CDR3 region has the DNA TGTGCCTGGGGGCCGGGGGCGGATACGCAGTATTTT. Residues: CAWGPGADTQYF.

The chain uses TRBV6-2 or TRBV6-3 and TRBJ2-7; TRBD1 agrees at 12 bases. The CDR3 is 15 residues long. V gave up 5 bases and J gave up 3 bases; unmatched junction bases: 5. Germline assignment: CDR1 MNHEY and CDR2 SVGEGT. The CDR3 DNA is TGTGCCAGCAGTAAGGGACAGGGGGCTCTCTACGAGCAGTACTTC. Its protein product is CASSKGQGALYEQYF.

This clonotype was counted only a few times. The genes are TRBV4-3 and TRBJ2-1, with no clear D. This CDR3 has 12 residues. Germline CDR1 reads LGHNA; CDR2 reads YSLEER. V lost 0 bases and J lost 7, with 4 bases in between. The CDR3 reads CASSQDLNEQFF. CDR3 DNA: TGCGCCAGCAGCCAAGACCTTAATGAGCAGTTCTTC.

The chain uses TRBV20-1 and TRBJ2-2; weak D call: TRBD1 (6 bases). Germline lookup yields CDR1 DFQATT and CDR2 SNEGSKA (reference sequence). Trimming pared 5 bases from V and 2 bases from J, leaving 12 bases between. This CDR3 comprises 14 residues. CDR3 protein: CSALQGFNTGELFF. The DNA for the CDR3 is TGCAGTGCTCTACAGGGATTTAACACCGGGGAGCTGTTTTTT.

This clonotype was seen more than once but under ten times. This chain connects TRBV3-1 to TRBJ2-5; D remains unclear. Trimming left V 4 bases short and J 4 bases short, with 19 bases between. The CDR3 runs to 16 residues. CDR1 is LGHDT, CDR2 YNNKEL, per germline (reference sequence). The DNA of the CDR3 is TGTGCCAGCAGCCCTAGACGAAGGGTCTATCTAGAGACCCAGTACTTC. It specifies CASSPRRRVYLETQYF.

The table lists this clonotype with many counts. V and J are TRBV7-9 and TRBJ1-4; possibly TRBD1 for D (6 bases). The CDR3 spans 17 residues. Trimming shortened V by 2 bases and J by 0 bases, and 13 bases separated the two germline ends. Germline loops: CDR1 SEHNR, CDR2 FQNEAQ (reference sequence). CDR3 sequence: CASSLPRTDTTNEKLFF. Written as DNA, the CDR3 is TGTGCCAGCAGCTTACCGAGGACAGACACAACTAATGAAAAACTGTTTTTT.

The chain combines TRBV6-5 with TRBJ1-1; TRBD1 might be the D (6 bases). Germline CDR1 reads MNHEY; CDR2 reads SVGAGI. The V end was cut by 5 bases, the J end by 4 bases, with 23 bases between. The CDR3 has 17 residues. CDR3 region: CASSVSRTETFGTEAFF. CDR3 DNA: TGTGCCAGCAGTGTATCTCGGACAGAGACTTTTGGCACTGAAGCTTTCTTT.